This TCR beta chain was obtained from a study of blood T cells in healthy people across ages. Primers used in a second PCR of roughly 7 to 12 cycles were a sample-barcoded 5' primer and a J-beta primer mix. TCRdb passed the 5' RACE reads through MiXCR, listing each CDR3 protein once. The table shows 800,000 to 900,000 distinct CDR3 sequences, with under 80% occurring only once. The CDR3 is 12 amino acids. The germline V gene encodes CDR1 MNHEY and CDR2 SVGEGT. The V gene lost 2 bases and the J gene lost 6 bases, with 5 bases spanning the gap. The chain combines TRBV6-2 or TRBV6-3 with TRBJ2-1; no definite D call. This receptor was taken from a man younger than 40 in good health. The sample taken for sequencing was blood. CDR3 in DNA: TGTGCCAGCAGTTACCCTCCCAATGAGCAGTTCTTC. It specifies CASSYPPNEQFF.